This passage covers 7 T cell receptor beta chains from one sample sequenced in a study of T cell responses to AZD1222 COVID-19 vaccine. The protocol was immunoSEQ multiplex PCR, while the TCRdb copy is restricted to in-frame clones and leaves out a portion. This sample has about 150,000 clones, with over 65% found just once. The sample was peripheral blood, taken on day 0 of AZD1222 vaccination. The receptors were sampled from an adult in good health.

The J gene is TRBJ1-3, the V gene TRBV11-2, with a tentative D call TRBD1 (5 bases). Trimming left V 5 bases short and J 0 bases short, with 20 bases between. The germline V gene encodes CDR1 SGHAT and CDR2 FQNNGV. This CDR3 region has 18 residues. The CDR3 protein is CASSLLGTRGYSGNTIYF. CDR3 sequence (DNA): TGTGCCAGCAGCCTCTTAGGGACCCGAGGGTACTCTGGAAACACCATATATTTT.

The chain is built from TRBV18 and TRBJ1-1; a weak D match, TRBD1 (6 bases). Between the trimmed V and J ends, which lost 8 bases and 2 bases, there was a span of 15 bases. The CDR3 sequence is 14 residues long. Germline V lookup: CDR1 KGHSH, CDR2 LQKENI. Here the CDR3 DNA reads TGTGCCAGCACCCGGGGGGGGGCCAACACTGAAGCTTTCTTT. It encodes CASTRGGANTEAFF. Combining the CDR3 with reference TRBV18 and TRBJ1-1 gives the whole variable domain NAGVMQNPRHLVRRRGQEARLRCSPMKGHSHVYWYRQLPEEGLKFMVYLQKENIIDESGMPKERFSAEFPKEGPSILRIQQVVRGDSAAYFCASTRGGANTEAFFGQGTRLTVV.

In nucleotides, the CDR3 is TGTGCCTGGAGTCCTGCGGCGAACACTGAAGCTTTCTTT. It is translated as CAWSPAANTEAFF. This chain connects TRBV30 to TRBJ1-1; no clear D. This CDR3 has 13 amino acids. V lost 2 bases, J lost 1 base, and 8 bases lay in between. Germline V gene data show CDR1 as GTSNPN and CDR2 as SVGIG (reference sequence).

This chain joins TRBV6-5 and TRBJ1-2; TRBD1 aligns across 9 bases. With 6 bases clipped from V and 8 bases from J, the junction kept 10 bases outside the gene matches. This CDR3 contains 14 residues. Germline V gives CDR1 MNHEY, CDR2 SVGAGI. CDR3 nucleotide sequence: TGTGCCAGCAGGCAACCCCGGGACAGGGAAGGCTACACCTTC. It encodes CASRQPRDREGYTF.

This clone was picked up a small number of times. V and J are TRBV28 and TRBJ1-4; D not certain. The CDR3 has 13 amino acids. In germline, CDR1 is MDHEN, CDR2 SYDVKM. The V gene lost 10 bases and the J gene lost 7 bases, with 16 bases spanning the gap. CDR3 nucleotides: TGTGCCATACTCACCGACATTTCTGAAAAACTGTTTTTT. This sequence encodes CAILTDISEKLFF. Full variable domain (remainder filled in from reference TRBV28 and TRBJ1-4): DVKVTQSSRYLVKRTGEKVFLECVQDMDHENMFWYRQDPGLGLRLIYFSYDVKMKEKGDIPEGYSVSREKKERFSLILESASTNQTSMYLCAILTDISEKLFFGSGTQLSVL.

This chain connects TRBV28 to TRBJ1-1; tentative D call: TRBD1 (5 bases). The CDR3 has 15 residues. Germline V gives CDR1 MDHEN, CDR2 SYDVKM. Trimming shortened V by 5 bases and J by 1 base, and 14 bases separated the two germline ends. CDR3 protein: CASSPGAGSNTEAFF. The CDR3 DNA follows: TGTGCCAGCAGTCCCGGGGCAGGGTCGAACACTGAAGCTTTCTTT. The whole variable domain, filled in from reference TRBV28 and TRBJ1-1, reads DVKVTQSSRYLVKRTGEKVFLECVQDMDHENMFWYRQDPGLGLRLIYFSYDVKMKEKGDIPEGYSVSREKKERFSLILESASTNQTSMYLCASSPGAGSNTEAFFGQGTRLTVV.

The chain is built from TRBV14 and TRBJ2-7; 9 bases map to TRBD1. Germline CDR1 SGHDN, CDR2 FVKESK. Trimming removed 1 base from V and 4 bases from J; junction bases left unmatched: 8. This CDR3 has 16 amino acids. The CDR3, as DNA: TGTGCCAGCAGCCAAGGAGGTCAACAGGGGGCGTACGAGCAGTACTTC. This encodes CASSQGGQQGAYEQYF. Using reference TRBV14 and TRBJ2-7 for the parts outside the CDR3, the full variable domain is EAGVTQFPSHSVIEKGQTVTLRCDPISGHDNLYWYRRVMGKEIKFLLHFVKESKQDESGMPNNRFLAERTGGTYSTLKVQPAELEDSGVYFCASSQGGQQGAYEQYFGPGTRLTVT.